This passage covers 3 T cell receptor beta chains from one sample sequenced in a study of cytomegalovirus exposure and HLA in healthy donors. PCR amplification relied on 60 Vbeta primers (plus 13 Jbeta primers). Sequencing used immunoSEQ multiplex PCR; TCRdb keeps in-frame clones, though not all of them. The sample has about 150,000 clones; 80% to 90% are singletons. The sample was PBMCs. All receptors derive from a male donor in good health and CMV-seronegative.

The CDR3 nucleotides are TGTGCCAGCGGACCGTGGACTAGCGGGAGAGTGGATGAGCAGTTCTTC. This sequence encodes CASGPWTSGRVDEQFF. The rearrangement uses TRBV5-5 and TRBJ2-1, with 13 bases that match TRBD2. Trimming cost V 7 bases and J 8 bases; bases outside gene matches: 12. Germline V lookup: CDR1 SGHKS, CDR2 YYEKEE (reference sequence). The CDR3 runs to 16 residues. Combining the CDR3 with reference TRBV5-5 and TRBJ2-1 gives the whole variable domain DAGVTQSPTHLIKTRGQQVTLRCSPISGHKSVSWYQQVLGQGPQFIFQYYEKEERGRGNFPDRFSARQFPNYSSELNVNALLLGDSALYLCASGPWTSGRVDEQFFGPGTRLTVL.

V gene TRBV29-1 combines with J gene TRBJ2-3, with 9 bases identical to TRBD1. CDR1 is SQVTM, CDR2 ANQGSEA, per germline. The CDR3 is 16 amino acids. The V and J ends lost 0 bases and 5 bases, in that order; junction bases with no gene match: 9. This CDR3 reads CSVEDIGTGLVDTQYF. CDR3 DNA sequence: TGCAGCGTTGAAGATATTGGGACAGGGCTCGTAGATACGCAGTATTTT.

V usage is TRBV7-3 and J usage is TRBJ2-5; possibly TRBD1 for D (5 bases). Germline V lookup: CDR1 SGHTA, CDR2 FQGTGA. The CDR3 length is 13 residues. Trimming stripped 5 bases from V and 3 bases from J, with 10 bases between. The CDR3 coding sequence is TGTGCCAGCAGCCTCTGGGGCGAAGAGACCCAGTACTTC. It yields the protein CASSLWGEETQYF.